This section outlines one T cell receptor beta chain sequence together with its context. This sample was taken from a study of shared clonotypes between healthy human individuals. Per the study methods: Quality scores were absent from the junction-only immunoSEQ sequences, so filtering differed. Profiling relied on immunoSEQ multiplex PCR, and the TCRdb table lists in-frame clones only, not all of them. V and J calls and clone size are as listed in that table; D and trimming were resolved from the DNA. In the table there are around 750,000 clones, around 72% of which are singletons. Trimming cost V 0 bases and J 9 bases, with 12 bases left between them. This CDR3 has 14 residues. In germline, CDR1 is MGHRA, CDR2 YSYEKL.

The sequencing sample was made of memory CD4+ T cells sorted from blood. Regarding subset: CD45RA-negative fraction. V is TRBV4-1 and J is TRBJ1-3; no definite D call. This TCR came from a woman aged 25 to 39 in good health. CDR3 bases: TGCGCCAGCAGCCAAGATCGTGATTGGGGCACCATATATTTT. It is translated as CASSQDRDWGTIYF.